Below, one T cell receptor beta chain is given with its context. The data were taken from a study of blood T cell repertoires in COVID-19. Study context: Nucleic acid was either cDNA or gDNA, and it came from T cells, B-cell-depleted T cells, or PBMCs.

Trimming removed 9 bases at V and 2 bases at J, with 10 bases between. The CDR3 runs 12 residues. CDR1 is MNHEY and CDR2 is SMNVEV in the germline V gene (reference sequence). Sequencing was performed with immunoSEQ multiplex PCR; in TCRdb, only in-frame clones are kept and a portion is missing. The top ten clones hold less than 3.5% of a sample with about 400,000 clones, around nine tenths of them seen once. The genes are TRBV27 and TRBJ1-2, with D tentatively TRBD1 (6 bases). The receptor's source is a human donor in a cohort sampled during active COVID-19. The sequencing input was peripheral blood. The CDR3 loop is CASYRENYGYTF. The CDR3 region has the DNA TGTGCCAGTTACAGGGAGAACTATGGCTACACCTTC.